Below, 23 T cell receptor beta chains from the same sample are listed, as sequenced in a study of neurological immune-mediated disorders. TCRdb re-derived calls from the 5' RACE reads in MiXCR, one entry per CDR3 protein. The sample yields 35,000 to 45,000 distinct CDR3 sequences, roughly 10% seen once. The sample was CD4+ T cells from blood. The receptors derive from a woman aged 30 to 39 with HTLV-1-associated myelopathy (HAM/TSP).

This clonotype has ten or more counts. The chain links TRBV20-1 to TRBJ1-4, with a tentative D call TRBD1 (6 bases). The germline V gene has CDR1 DFQATT and CDR2 SNEGSKA (reference sequence). Between the trimmed V and J ends, which lost 6 bases and 7 bases, there was a span of 18 bases. This CDR3 has 14 residues. Written as DNA, the CDR3 is TGCAGTGCCGACCCAGGGGCCGGACGTGAAAAACTGTTTTTT. It encodes CSADPGAGREKLFF.

Many counts were recorded for this clonotype. CDR3 sequence reads: CASSEQPLNTEAFF. In DNA, the CDR3 is TGTGCCAGCAGTGAACAGCCATTGAACACTGAAGCTTTCTTT. This chain uses TRBV6-1 with TRBJ1-1; D gene unclear. Trimming took 2 bases from V and 0 from J, leaving 7 bases between them. The CDR3 runs 14 residues. Germline V gives CDR1 MNHNS, CDR2 SASEGT.

This clonotype was found many times. The J gene is TRBJ1-4, the V gene TRBV7-9, with no clear D. The germline CDR1 and CDR2 sequences are SEHNR and FQNEAQ (reference sequence). The CDR3 covers 18 residues. Trimming cost V 2 bases and J 2 bases, with 18 bases left between them. The CDR3: CASSLRGSSDLTNEKLFF. CDR3 bases: TGTGCCAGCAGCTTACGAGGGTCTTCGGATTTGACTAATGAAAAACTGTTTTTT.

This clonotype was detected many times. V is TRBV5-6 and J is TRBJ1-5, with D unresolved. Trimming cost V 3 bases and J 1 base, with 11 bases left between them. Germline V gene data show CDR1 as SGHDT and CDR2 as YYEEEE. CDR3 length: 15 amino acids. The CDR3 loop is CASSYYQISNQPQHF. The CDR3 DNA reads as TGTGCCAGCAGCTACTACCAAATAAGCAATCAGCCCCAGCATTTT.

This clonotype was counted at least ten times. The gene calls are TRBV19 and TRBJ1-2; TRBD1 aligns across 9 bases. Germline assignment: CDR1 LNHDA and CDR2 SQIVND (reference sequence). The CDR3 covers 13 residues. Trimming cost V 7 bases and J 8 bases; bases outside gene matches: 8. For the CDR3, the DNA is TGTGCCAGTACTGCACAGGGGGCAGAGGGCTACACCTTC. Protein: CASTAQGAEGYTF.

This clonotype has more than one count but fewer than ten. The chain combines TRBV4-2 with TRBJ2-2; a possible D gene is TRBD2 (5 bases). The CDR3 runs to 18 residues. The V gene's germline CDR1 is LGHNA and CDR2 YNFKEQ. V gave up 1 base and J gave up 3 bases, with 18 bases separating them. CDR3 in DNA: TGTGCCAGCAGCCAAGTGGCTCAGAAGCTCGGGGACACCGGGGAGCTGTTTTTT. Amino acids: CASSQVAQKLGDTGELFF.

There are many counts of this clonotype. The chain combines TRBV20-1 with TRBJ1-1, with TRBD1 as a possible D gene (6 bases). Trimming took 0 bases from V and 0 from J, leaving 8 bases between them. Looked up from germline, CDR1 is DFQATT and CDR2 is SNEGSKA (reference sequence). The CDR3 length is 14 residues. The CDR3 here is CSARDRGLNTEAFF. In nucleotides, the CDR3 is TGCAGTGCTAGAGATAGGGGGTTGAACACTGAAGCTTTCTTT.

This clonotype was seen repeatedly, ten times or more. The chain is built from TRBV20-1 and TRBJ1-1; perhaps TRBD1 as D (6 bases). CDR3 length: 17 residues. The germline V and J ends were trimmed by 0 bases and 1 base, with 18 bases remaining between them. Germline V lookup: CDR1 DFQATT, CDR2 SNEGSKA (reference sequence). CDR3 DNA: TGCAGTGCTAGAGATCACAAGGGGGACGGACAGAACACTGAAGCTTTCTTT. This encodes CSARDHKGDGQNTEAFF.

Ten or more counts support this clonotype. V usage is TRBV14 and J usage is TRBJ1-2; D is ambiguous. Germline V gene lookup returns CDR1 SGHDN and CDR2 FVKESK. V lost 0 bases, J lost 3 bases, and 14 bases lay in between. This CDR3 comprises 16 residues. In DNA form, the CDR3 reads TGTGCCAGCAGCCAAGACCCGCTGGGGAGGCACTATGGCTACACCTTC. It specifies CASSQDPLGRHYGYTF. Drawing the rest from reference TRBV14 and TRBJ1-2, the complete variable domain is EAGVTQFPSHSVIEKGQTVTLRCDPISGHDNLYWYRRVMGKEIKFLLHFVKESKQDESGMPNNRFLAERTGGTYSTLKVQPAELEDSGVYFCASSQDPLGRHYGYTFGSGTRLTVV.

The chain couples TRBV6-4 to TRBJ1-5; D is undetermined. Trimming shortened V by 3 bases and J by 0 bases, and 9 bases separated the two germline ends. Germline V gene data show CDR1 as MRHNA and CDR2 as SNTAGT. The CDR3 contains 15 residues. The CDR3 protein is CASSESGYSNQPQHF. CDR3 nucleotides: TGTGCCAGCAGTGAATCAGGTTATAGCAATCAGCCCCAGCATTTT.

This clonotype was seen ten or more times. V is TRBV19 and J is TRBJ1-2; D uncertain. The CDR3 is 15 residues long. CDR1 LNHDA and CDR2 SQIVND come from the germline V gene (reference sequence). V shed 3 bases and J shed 0 bases, with 11 bases lying between them. Here the CDR3 reads CASSIGRRTNYGYTF. CDR3 nucleotide sequence: TGTGCCAGTAGTATCGGCAGGCGGACTAACTATGGCTACACCTTC.

This clonotype was counted many times. V and J are TRBV6-5 and TRBJ1-1; D is uncertain. Germline lookup yields CDR1 MNHEY and CDR2 SVGAGI. This CDR3 has 13 residues. V was clipped by 4 bases and J by 3 bases, with 9 bases between them. This CDR3 reads CASSFREDTEAFF. The CDR3 region has the DNA TGTGCCAGCAGTTTTAGGGAGGACACTGAAGCTTTCTTT.

This clonotype was recorded many times. V gene TRBV5-1 combines with J gene TRBJ1-6; TRBD1 matches at 8 bases. Looked up from germline, CDR1 is SGHRS and CDR2 is YFSETQ. The CDR3 has 14 residues. With 4 bases clipped from V and 10 bases from J, the junction kept 7 bases outside the gene matches. The chain's CDR3 is CASSPTTGVSPLHF. The CDR3 DNA reads as TGCGCCAGCAGCCCCACGACAGGGGTCTCACCCCTCCACTTT.

This clonotype was observed many times. This chain uses TRBV6-5 with TRBJ1-5; 10 positions agree with TRBD1. There are 17 residues in the CDR3. Germline CDR1 and CDR2: MNHEY and SVGAGI. Germline trimming cut 4 bases from V and 1 base from J; bases unmatched to any gene: 7. CDR3 sequence reads: CASSSLGQGGSNQPQHF. As DNA, the CDR3 is TGTGCCAGCAGTTCTTTAGGACAGGGGGGAAGCAATCAGCCCCAGCATTTT.

This clonotype was counted at least ten times. The J gene is TRBJ1-1, the V gene TRBV5-1, with 7 bases fitting TRBD1. CDR1 and CDR2 (germline): SGHRS, YFSETQ. J lost 4 bases, V lost 6 bases, and 9 bases had no gene match. This CDR3 spans 14 amino acids. The CDR3 loop reads CASTATPGGTEAFF. CDR3 in DNA: TGCGCCAGCACCGCGACGCCAGGGGGCACTGAAGCTTTCTTT.

This clonotype was picked up many times. This chain joins TRBV6-1 and TRBJ1-3; no reliable D call. CDR1 MNHNS and CDR2 SASEGT come from the germline V gene. CDR3 length equals 14 residues. Trimming took off 7 bases at V and 4 bases at J, with 14 bases between the two ends. The CDR3 coding sequence is TGTGCCAGCATGGTGTGGGGTTCCGGAAACACCATATATTTT. This sequence encodes CASMVWGSGNTIYF.

In this sample, this clonotype turned up a few times. The chain uses TRBV20-1 and TRBJ2-7; possibly TRBD2 for D (6 bases). Per germline, CDR1 DFQATT and CDR2 SNEGSKA (reference sequence). This CDR3 is 13 amino acids long. Trimming stripped 3 bases from V and 0 bases from J, with 9 bases between. CDR3 in DNA: TGCAGTGCTAGGCGGGGAAGCTCCTACGAGCAGTACTTC. It yields the protein CSARRGSSYEQYF.

The V call is TRBV5-5, the J call TRBJ2-7; tentative D call: TRBD2 (6 bases). The CDR3 sequence is 13 residues long. In germline, CDR1 is SGHKS, CDR2 YYEKEE (reference sequence). V dropped 1 base and J dropped 6 bases, with 11 bases sitting between them. The DNA for the CDR3 is TGTGCCAGCAGCTTGTGGGCGGGGTTCGAGCAGTACTTC. This gives the protein CASSLWAGFEQYF.

Many counts were recorded for this clonotype. The chain carries TRBV5-5 and TRBJ1-1; TRBD1 agrees at 9 bases. The V and J ends lost 0 bases and 0 bases, in that order; junction bases with no gene match: 6. CDR3 length: 17 residues. CDR1 SGHKS and CDR2 YYEKEE come from the germline V gene (reference sequence). The CDR3 loop is CASSLAPWTGVNTEAFF. CDR3 bases: TGTGCCAGCAGCTTGGCCCCCTGGACAGGGGTGAACACTGAAGCTTTCTTT.

This clonotype was picked up many times. The CDR3 here is CASSSDGKGKAFF. The CDR3 DNA follows: TGTGCCAGCAGCTCCGATGGGAAGGGAAAAGCTTTCTTT. V gene TRBV7-8 combines with J gene TRBJ1-1; the D is unclear. Germline CDR1 SGHVS, CDR2 FQNEAQ. CDR3 length equals 13 residues. The germline V and J ends were trimmed by 4 bases and 9 bases, with 15 bases remaining between them.

This clonotype was counted ten times or more. The chain combines TRBV20-1 with TRBJ1-2; D is possibly TRBD1 (5 bases). The CDR3 sequence is 15 residues long. Germline V CDR1 and CDR2: DFQATT, SNEGSKA (reference sequence). The germline V and J ends were trimmed by 0 bases and 3 bases, with 14 bases remaining between them. The CDR3 protein is CSARDPGRLDYGYTF. In DNA form, the CDR3 reads TGCAGTGCTAGAGATCCGGGACGGCTCGACTATGGCTACACCTTC.

This clonotype was seen ten or more times. The J gene is TRBJ1-6, the V gene TRBV18; no firm D call. The length of the CDR3 is 17 residues. The germline CDR1 and CDR2 sequences are KGHSH and LQKENI. V was trimmed by 3 bases and J by 3 bases, leaving 15 bases between them. The CDR3 protein is CASSPSYGPSYNSPLHF. The CDR3 bases are TGTGCCAGCTCACCCTCCTACGGGCCCAGCTATAATTCACCCCTCCACTTT.

V is TRBV5-1 and J is TRBJ2-7; TRBD1 matches 9 bases. Germline CDR1 is SGHRS and CDR2 is YFSETQ. This CDR3 comprises 15 residues. J lost 6 bases, V lost 0 bases, and 7 bases had no gene match. Here the CDR3 reads CASSLEGTGISEQYF. Here the CDR3 DNA reads TGCGCCAGCAGCTTGGAAGGGACAGGGATTAGCGAGCAGTACTTC.